Shown below are 14 T cell receptor beta chains from a single sample sequenced in a study of resident and recirculating memory T cells in vitiligo. TCRdb's table, derived via immunoSEQ multiplex PCR, lists solely in-frame clones and lacks some. The data hold tens of thousands of clones, with roughly 94% observed a single time. The sample consisted of blood. Receptors originate from a male donor with vitiligo.

The V and J genes are TRBV6-6 and TRBJ1-1; weak D call: TRBD1 (6 bases). Trimming took 5 bases from V and 10 from J, leaving 11 bases between them. CDR1 is MNHNY, CDR2 SVGAGI, per germline (reference sequence). The CDR3 covers 11 residues. The CDR3 sequence: CASSPDSLAFF. In nucleotides, the CDR3 is TGTGCCAGCAGTCCGGACAGTTTAGCTTTCTTT.

The chain links TRBV28 to TRBJ2-7, with 9 positions matching TRBD1. The CDR3 has 16 amino acids. Unmatched junction bases numbered 19, after V lost 10 bases and J lost 6 bases. Germline CDR1 is MDHEN and CDR2 is SYDVKM. The CDR3 is CANNSTPRDRACEQYF. In DNA, the CDR3 is TGTGCCAACAACTCAACCCCTCGGGACAGGGCCTGCGAGCAGTACTTC.

V gene TRBV7-3 combines with J gene TRBJ2-1; 9 nucleotides line up with TRBD2. The V and J ends lost 3 bases and 4 bases, in that order; junction bases with no gene match: 4. The germline V gene encodes CDR1 SGHTA and CDR2 FQGTGA. CDR3 size: 15 residues. The CDR3, as DNA: TGTGCCAGCAGCTTCAGCGGGGGGCTATACAATGAGCAGTTCTTC. This translates into CASSFSGGLYNEQFF.

The V gene is TRBV28, the J gene TRBJ2-3; D perhaps matches TRBD2 (5 bases). CDR1 is MDHEN, CDR2 SYDVKM, per germline. V lost 8 bases, J lost 2 bases, and 20 bases lay in between. The CDR3 loop spans 16 amino acids. The CDR3 loop is CASSARRRASTDTQYF. The CDR3 DNA reads TGTGCCAGCTCGGCCAGGCGGCGGGCCTCCACAGATACGCAGTATTTT.

This clone is a singleton in its sample. V gene TRBV7-3 combines with J gene TRBJ1-2; TRBD1 aligns across 7 bases. Germline V gene lookup returns CDR1 SGHTA and CDR2 FQGTGA. V shed 0 bases, J shed 9 bases, and the junction held 7 bases outside the gene matches. This CDR3 is built from 14 residues. CDR3 in DNA: TGTGCCAGCAGCTTAACCGGGACAGAGAATCGCTACACCTTC. This encodes CASSLTGTENRYTF.

This clone occurred a few times. The genes are TRBV5-1 and TRBJ1-1; possibly TRBD1 for D (6 bases). Trimming stripped 0 bases from V and 0 bases from J, with 12 bases between. The germline CDR1 and CDR2 sequences are SGHRS and YFSETQ. The CDR3 sequence is 16 residues long. CDR3 region: CASSLGRGALNTEAFF. The CDR3 DNA is TGCGCCAGCAGCTTGGGGCGGGGGGCACTGAACACTGAAGCTTTCTTT.

V usage is TRBV27 and J usage is TRBJ2-3; 9 bases line up with TRBD1. The CDR3 extends over 14 amino acids. V shed 8 bases, J shed 1 base, and the junction held 4 bases outside the gene matches. Looked up from germline, CDR1 is MNHEY and CDR2 is SMNVEV (reference sequence). The CDR3 region has the DNA TGTGCCAGCGGACGGACAGGGGGCACAGATACGCAGTATTTT. Translation: CASGRTGGTDTQYF.

The chain uses TRBV27 and TRBJ2-7, with 11 bases aligning to TRBD2. This CDR3 is 15 amino acids long. CDR1 is MNHEY and CDR2 is SMNVEV in the germline V gene (reference sequence). V gave up 5 bases and J gave up 7 bases; unmatched junction bases: 10. CDR3 residues: CASSPLAGGPREQYF. In DNA, the CDR3 is TGTGCCAGCAGTCCCTTAGCGGGAGGGCCGCGGGAGCAGTACTTC.

The CDR3 spells CASSPMTSGSFPFF. CDR3 nucleotide sequence: TGTGCCAGCAGTCCAATGACTAGCGGGAGTTTCCCGTTCTTC. The chain links TRBV27 to TRBJ2-1; 12 nucleotides align to TRBD2. The CDR3 is 14 residues long. Trimming cost V 5 bases and J 15 bases; bases outside gene matches: 11. Germline V gene lookup returns CDR1 MNHEY and CDR2 SMNVEV (reference sequence).

The chain is built from TRBV5-1 and TRBJ2-7, with D perhaps matching TRBD1 (6 bases). Germline assignment: CDR1 SGHRS and CDR2 YFSETQ. This CDR3 is 14 amino acids long. Trimming pared 0 bases from V and 2 bases from J, leaving 9 bases between. CDR3 protein: CASSLDREAYEQYF. CDR3 sequence (DNA): TGCGCCAGCAGCTTGGACAGGGAAGCCTACGAGCAGTACTTC.

This clone showed up just once. This chain connects TRBV5-4 to TRBJ1-2; 8 nucleotides line up with TRBD1. CDR1 is SGHNT and CDR2 is YYREEE in the germline V gene (reference sequence). The CDR3 spans 15 residues. V lost 4 bases to trimming and J lost 5 bases; unmatched junction nucleotides: 10. Here the CDR3 DNA reads TGTGCCAGCAGCCTGTTGGACAGGGTATCTTATGGCTACACCTTC. It codes for CASSLLDRVSYGYTF.

The chain employs TRBV29-1 and TRBJ2-1; 11 positions match TRBD2. J lost 5 bases, V lost 7 bases, and 10 bases had no gene match. This CDR3 spans 15 amino acids. Looked up from germline, CDR1 is SQVTM and CDR2 is ANQGSEA. The CDR3 loop reads CSASTGTSGDNEQFF. In nucleotides, the CDR3 is TGCAGCGCATCCACCGGGACTAGCGGTGACAATGAGCAGTTCTTC.

This chain joins TRBV27 and TRBJ1-2, with a possible D match to TRBD1 (5 bases). Trimming shortened V by 4 bases and J by 8 bases, and 14 bases separated the two germline ends. The CDR3 covers 13 residues. Per the germline V gene, CDR1 is MNHEY and CDR2 is SMNVEV (reference sequence). This CDR3 is CASSSRRAGGYTF. In nucleotides, the CDR3 is TGTGCCAGCAGTTCAAGGAGGGCAGGGGGCTACACCTTC.

A single count supports this clone. This chain uses TRBV11-2 with TRBJ2-5, with 7 bases fitting TRBD2. With 7 bases clipped from V and 2 bases from J, the junction kept 4 bases outside the gene matches. Per germline, CDR1 SGHAT and CDR2 FQNNGV. The CDR3 runs 13 residues. DNA of the CDR3: TGTGCCAGCACGCGGGAGCGGCAAGAGACCCAGTACTTC. Translation: CASTRERQETQYF.